Below are 9 T cell receptor beta chains sequenced from a single sample in a study of OX40 agonist ivuxolimab in advanced cancers. The repertoire was sequenced with immunoSEQ multiplex PCR; TCRdb's copy has only in-frame clones and lacks some. The sample comprises over 70,000 clones, about 83% of which are singletons, and around 6.9% rests with the top ten. Sequences were derived from CD4+ or CD8+ T cells sorted from blood, sampled in a trial of the OX40 agonist ivuxolimab. The receptors stem from an adult with an advanced solid tumor such as melanoma, head and neck, liver or kidney cancer.

The genes are TRBV18 and TRBJ2-3; 8 nucleotides agree with TRBD1. The CDR3 spans 15 residues. Looked up from germline, CDR1 is KGHSH and CDR2 is LQKENI. With V trimmed by 6 bases and J by 2 bases, 7 bases remained unmatched. The CDR3 protein is CASSQRQGPTDTQYF. DNA of the CDR3: TGTGCCAGCTCCCAGAGACAGGGGCCCACAGATACGCAGTATTTT.

The V and J genes are TRBV19 and TRBJ1-2; no clear D gene. The CDR3 runs 13 residues. V shed 7 bases and J shed 2 bases, with 11 bases lying between them. Germline loops: CDR1 LNHDA, CDR2 SQIVND (reference sequence). The CDR3 region has the DNA TGTGCCAGTATACGGCAAGGGAACTATGGCTACACCTTC. Translating gives CASIRQGNYGYTF. The full variable domain, with the rest looked up from reference TRBV19 and TRBJ1-2, is DGGITQSPKYLFRKEGQNVTLSCEQNLNHDAMYWYRQDPGQGLRLIYYSQIVNDFQKGDIAEGYSVSREKKESFPLTVTSAQKNPTAFYLCASIRQGNYGYTFGSGTRLTVV.

The chain combines TRBV9 with TRBJ1-3; D is undetermined. V was pared by 0 bases and J by 0 bases, with 10 bases between. The CDR3 length is 16 residues. Looked up from germline, CDR1 is SGDLS and CDR2 is YYNGEE. The CDR3 DNA follows: TGTGCCAGCAGCGTAGCTACGGGGAACTCTGGAAACACCATATATTTT. This translates into CASSVATGNSGNTIYF.

This clone came up once. The chain has TRBV19 and TRBJ2-1; D uncertain. This CDR3 has 15 amino acids. Germline CDR1 and CDR2: LNHDA and SQIVND (reference sequence). V dropped 3 bases and J dropped 0 bases, with 9 bases sitting between them. CDR3 sequence reads: CASSIALSSYNEQFF. The CDR3 DNA is TGTGCCAGTAGTATCGCCCTTAGCTCCTACAATGAGCAGTTCTTC.

The V gene is TRBV6-6, the J gene TRBJ1-5, with a weak D call TRBD1 (5 bases). CDR3 size: 14 residues. The germline CDR1 and CDR2 sequences are MNHNY and SVGAGI (reference sequence). V was pared by 6 bases and J by 6 bases, with 15 bases between. The CDR3 loop is CASRFHGDGQPQHF. As DNA, the CDR3 is TGTGCCAGCAGATTTCACGGGGACGGTCAGCCCCAGCATTTT.

This chain connects TRBV19 to TRBJ2-1; 8 nucleotides agree with TRBD2. Losses at the gene ends were 5 bases for V and 6 bases for J; bases not matched to a gene: 3. This CDR3 contains 13 residues. Germline values: CDR1 LNHDA, CDR2 SQIVND (reference sequence). CDR3 nucleotide sequence: TGTGCCAGTAGTGTCCGGGGGGGCAATGAGCAGTTCTTC. It encodes CASSVRGGNEQFF.

This chain connects TRBV19 to TRBJ1-3; possible D gene TRBD1, 5 bases. Between the trimmed V and J ends, which lost 6 bases and 0 bases, there was a span of 15 bases. The CDR3 length is 16 residues. Germline V gene sequence: CDR1 LNHDA, CDR2 SQIVND (reference sequence). For the CDR3, the DNA is TGTGCCAGTAGAAACGCTATGGGGGACTCTGGAAACACCATATATTTT. It codes for CASRNAMGDSGNTIYF.

The chain has TRBV2 and TRBJ1-1; 8 positions match TRBD1. The CDR3 sequence is 14 residues long. The junction had 8 bases not matched to a gene; V was cut back by 6 bases and J by 5 bases. Germline V gene lookup returns CDR1 SNHLY and CDR2 FYNNEI. Here the CDR3 reads CASRGTGGQTEAFF. In nucleotides, the CDR3 is TGTGCCAGCAGGGGGACAGGCGGGCAAACTGAAGCTTTCTTT.

This clone was picked up one time. The rearrangement joins TRBV7-6 to TRBJ2-3; 12 bases match TRBD2. Germline V CDR1 and CDR2: SGHVS, FNYEAQ. The CDR3 extends over 16 amino acids. V lost 5 bases and J lost 5; bases outside the gene matches: 8. The DNA for the CDR3 is TGTGCCAGCAGCCCAGAGGTACTAGCGGGGGGAGATACGCAGTATTTT. It translates to CASSPEVLAGGDTQYF.